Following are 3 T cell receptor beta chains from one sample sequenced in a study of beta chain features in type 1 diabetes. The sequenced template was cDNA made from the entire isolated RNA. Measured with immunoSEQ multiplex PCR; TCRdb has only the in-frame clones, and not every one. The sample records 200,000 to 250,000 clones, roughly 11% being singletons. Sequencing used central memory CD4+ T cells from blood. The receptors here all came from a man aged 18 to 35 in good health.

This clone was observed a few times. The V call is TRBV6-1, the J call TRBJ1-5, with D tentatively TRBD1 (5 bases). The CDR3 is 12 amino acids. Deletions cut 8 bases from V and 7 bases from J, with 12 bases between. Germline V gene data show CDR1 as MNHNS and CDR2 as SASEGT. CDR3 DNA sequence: TGTGCCAGCCGAAGGGACGGGCAGCCCCAGCATTTT. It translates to CASRRDGQPQHF.

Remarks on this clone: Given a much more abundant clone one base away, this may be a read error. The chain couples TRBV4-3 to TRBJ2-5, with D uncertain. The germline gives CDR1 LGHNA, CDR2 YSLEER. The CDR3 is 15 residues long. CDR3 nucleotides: TGCTCCAGCAGCCAACAACCGGGCCAAGGAGAGACCCAGTACTTC. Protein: CSSSQQPGQGETQYF.

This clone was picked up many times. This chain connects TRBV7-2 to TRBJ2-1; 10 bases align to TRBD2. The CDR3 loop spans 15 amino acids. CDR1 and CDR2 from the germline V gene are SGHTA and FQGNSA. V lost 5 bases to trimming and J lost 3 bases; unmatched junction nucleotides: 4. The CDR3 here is CASSLRTSGYNEQFF. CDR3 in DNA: TGTGCCAGCAGCCTACGGACTAGCGGCTACAATGAGCAGTTCTTC.